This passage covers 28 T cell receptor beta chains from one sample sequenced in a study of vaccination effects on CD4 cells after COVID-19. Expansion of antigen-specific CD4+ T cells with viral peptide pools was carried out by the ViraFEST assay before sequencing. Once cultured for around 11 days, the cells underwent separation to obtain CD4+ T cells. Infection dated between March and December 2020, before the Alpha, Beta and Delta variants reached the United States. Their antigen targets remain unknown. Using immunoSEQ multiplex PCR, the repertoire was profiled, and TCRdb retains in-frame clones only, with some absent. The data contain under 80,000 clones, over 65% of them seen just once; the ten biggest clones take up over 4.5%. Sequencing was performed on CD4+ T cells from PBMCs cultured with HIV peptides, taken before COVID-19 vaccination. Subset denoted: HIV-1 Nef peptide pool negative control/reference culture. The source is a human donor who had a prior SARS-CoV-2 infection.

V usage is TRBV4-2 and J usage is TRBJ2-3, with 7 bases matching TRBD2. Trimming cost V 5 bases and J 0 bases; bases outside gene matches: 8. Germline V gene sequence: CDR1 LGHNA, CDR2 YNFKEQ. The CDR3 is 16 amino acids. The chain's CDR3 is CASSLAGLPSTDTQYF. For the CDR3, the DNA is TGTGCCAGCAGCTTAGCGGGCCTTCCTAGCACAGATACGCAGTATTTT.

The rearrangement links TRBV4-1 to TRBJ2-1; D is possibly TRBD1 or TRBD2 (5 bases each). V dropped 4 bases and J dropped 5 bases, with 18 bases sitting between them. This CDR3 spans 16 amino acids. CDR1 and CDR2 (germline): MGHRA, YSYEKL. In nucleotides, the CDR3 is TGCGCCAGCAGCCGAATTGTGGGACCGGGGAACAATGAGCAGTTCTTC. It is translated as CASSRIVGPGNNEQFF.

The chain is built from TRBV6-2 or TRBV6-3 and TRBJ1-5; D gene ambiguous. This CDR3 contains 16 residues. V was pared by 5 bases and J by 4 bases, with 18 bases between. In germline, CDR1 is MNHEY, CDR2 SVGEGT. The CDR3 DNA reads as TGTGCCAGCAGTAAAAGCTCAGGTGCCCAAAATCAGCCCCAGCATTTT. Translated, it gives CASSKSSGAQNQPQHF.

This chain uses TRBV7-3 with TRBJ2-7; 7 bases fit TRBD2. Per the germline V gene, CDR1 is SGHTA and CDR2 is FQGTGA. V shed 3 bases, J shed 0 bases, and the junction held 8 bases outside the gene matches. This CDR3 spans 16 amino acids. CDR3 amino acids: CASSLASGSNSYEQYF. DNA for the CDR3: TGTGCCAGCAGCTTGGCTAGCGGATCCAACTCCTACGAGCAGTACTTC.

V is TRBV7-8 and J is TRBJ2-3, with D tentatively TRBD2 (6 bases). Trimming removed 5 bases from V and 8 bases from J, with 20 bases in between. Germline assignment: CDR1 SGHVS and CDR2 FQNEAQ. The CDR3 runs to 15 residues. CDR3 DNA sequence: TGTGCCAGCAGCCTGCGGGACCCTGGACGGAGTACGCAGTATTTT. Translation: CASSLRDPGRSTQYF.

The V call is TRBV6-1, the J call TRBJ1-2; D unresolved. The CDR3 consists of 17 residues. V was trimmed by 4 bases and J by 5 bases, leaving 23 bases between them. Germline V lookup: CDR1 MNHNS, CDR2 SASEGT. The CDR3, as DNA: TGTGCCAGCAGTGCCGGATGGGGAGCGGACTATGGGTATGGCTACACCTTC. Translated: CASSAGWGADYGYGYTF.

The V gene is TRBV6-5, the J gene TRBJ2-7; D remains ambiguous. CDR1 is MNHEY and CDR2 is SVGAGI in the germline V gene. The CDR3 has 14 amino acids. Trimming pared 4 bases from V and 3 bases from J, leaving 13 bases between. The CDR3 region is CASSSGGRYYEQYF. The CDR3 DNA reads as TGTGCCAGCAGTTCGGGCGGTCGATACTACGAGCAGTACTTC.

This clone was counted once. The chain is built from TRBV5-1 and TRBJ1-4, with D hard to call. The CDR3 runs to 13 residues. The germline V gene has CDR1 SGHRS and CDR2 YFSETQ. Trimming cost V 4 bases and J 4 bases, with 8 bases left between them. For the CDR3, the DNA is TGCGCCAGCAGCCCCGGGCGTAATGAAAAACTGTTTTTT. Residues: CASSPGRNEKLFF.

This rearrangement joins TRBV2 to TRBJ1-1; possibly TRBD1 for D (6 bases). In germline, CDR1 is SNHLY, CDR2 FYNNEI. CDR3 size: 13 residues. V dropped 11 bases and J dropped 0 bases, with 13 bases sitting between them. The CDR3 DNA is TGTGCCGGGAACAGGGAAATGAACACTGAAGCTTTCTTT. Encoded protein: CAGNREMNTEAFF. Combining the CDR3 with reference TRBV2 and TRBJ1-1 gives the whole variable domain EPEVTQTPSHQVTQMGQEVILRCVPISNHLYFYWYRQILGQKVEFLVSFYNNEISEKSEIFDDQFSVERPDGSNFTLKIRSTKLEDSAMYFCAGNREMNTEAFFGQGTRLTVV.

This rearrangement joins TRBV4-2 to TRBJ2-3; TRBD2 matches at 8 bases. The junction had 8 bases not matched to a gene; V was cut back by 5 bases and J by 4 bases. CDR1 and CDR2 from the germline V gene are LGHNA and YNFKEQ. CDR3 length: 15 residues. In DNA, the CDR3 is TGTGCCAGCAGCTTCCGACGGGGGGGGTCAGATACGCAGTATTTT. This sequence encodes CASSFRRGGSDTQYF.

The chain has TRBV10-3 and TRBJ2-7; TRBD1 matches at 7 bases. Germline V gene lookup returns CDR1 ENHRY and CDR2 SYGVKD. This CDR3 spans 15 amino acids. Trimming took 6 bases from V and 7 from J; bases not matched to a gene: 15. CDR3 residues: CAIRTGKGDLGEQYF. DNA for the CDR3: TGTGCCATCAGGACAGGGAAAGGGGACCTTGGGGAGCAGTACTTC.

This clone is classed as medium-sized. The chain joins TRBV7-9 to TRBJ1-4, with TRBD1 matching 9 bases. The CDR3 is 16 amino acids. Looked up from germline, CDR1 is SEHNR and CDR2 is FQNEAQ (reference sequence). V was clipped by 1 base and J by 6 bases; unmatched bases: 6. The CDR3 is CASSLGRGQGDEKLFF. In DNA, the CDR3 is TGTGCCAGCAGCTTAGGGAGGGGACAGGGTGATGAAAAACTGTTTTTT. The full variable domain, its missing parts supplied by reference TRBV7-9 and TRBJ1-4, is DTGVSQNPRHKITKRGQNVTFRCDPISEHNRLYWYRQTLGQGPEFLTYFQNEAQLEKSRLLSDRFSAERPKGSFSTLEIQRTEQGDSAMYLCASSLGRGQGDEKLFFGSGTQLSVL.

CDR3 residues: CASSYSTGNSYEQYF. CDR3 in DNA: TGTGCCAGCAGTTACTCGACAGGGAACTCCTACGAGCAGTACTTC. V is TRBV6-5 and J is TRBJ2-7, with TRBD1 matching over 7 bases. J gave up 0 bases and V 0 bases, and 2 bases lay outside the gene matches. Germline values: CDR1 MNHEY, CDR2 SVGAGI. This CDR3 spans 15 amino acids.

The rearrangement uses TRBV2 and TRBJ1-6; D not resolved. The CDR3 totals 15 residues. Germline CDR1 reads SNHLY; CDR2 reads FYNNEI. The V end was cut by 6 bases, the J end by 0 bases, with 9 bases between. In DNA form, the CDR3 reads TGTGCCAGCAGGCCGGGCGACTCCTATAATTCACCCCTCCACTTT. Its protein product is CASRPGDSYNSPLHF. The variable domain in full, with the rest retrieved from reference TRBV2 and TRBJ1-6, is EPEVTQTPSHQVTQMGQEVILRCVPISNHLYFYWYRQILGQKVEFLVSFYNNEISEKSEIFDDQFSVERPDGSNFTLKIRSTKLEDSAMYFCASRPGDSYNSPLHFGNGTRLTVT.

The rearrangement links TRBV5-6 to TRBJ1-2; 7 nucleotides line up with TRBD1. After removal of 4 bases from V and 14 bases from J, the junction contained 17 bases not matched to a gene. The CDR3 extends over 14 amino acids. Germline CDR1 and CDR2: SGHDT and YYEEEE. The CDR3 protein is CASSQSPVIGGQTF. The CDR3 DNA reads TGTGCCAGCAGCCAGAGTCCTGTAATCGGGGGACAGACCTTC.

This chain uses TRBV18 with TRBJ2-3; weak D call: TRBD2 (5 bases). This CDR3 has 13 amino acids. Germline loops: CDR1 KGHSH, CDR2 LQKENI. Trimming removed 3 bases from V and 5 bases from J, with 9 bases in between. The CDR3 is CASSPSREDTQYF. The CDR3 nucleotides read TGTGCCAGCTCACCGTCTCGGGAAGATACGCAGTATTTT.

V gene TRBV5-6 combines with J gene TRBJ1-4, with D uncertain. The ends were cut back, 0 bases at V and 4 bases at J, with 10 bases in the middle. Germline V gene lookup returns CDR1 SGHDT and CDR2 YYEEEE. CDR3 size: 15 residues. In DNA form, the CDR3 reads TGTGCCAGCAGCTTGGGGGGAGGACTTAATGAAAAACTGTTTTTT. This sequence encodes CASSLGGGLNEKLFF.

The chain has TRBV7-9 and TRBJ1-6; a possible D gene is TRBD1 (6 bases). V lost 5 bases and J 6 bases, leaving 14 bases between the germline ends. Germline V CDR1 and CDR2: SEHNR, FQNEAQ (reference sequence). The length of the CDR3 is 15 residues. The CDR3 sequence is CASSATGAVNSPLHF. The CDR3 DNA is TGTGCCAGCAGCGCTACGGGGGCGGTTAATTCACCCCTCCACTTT.

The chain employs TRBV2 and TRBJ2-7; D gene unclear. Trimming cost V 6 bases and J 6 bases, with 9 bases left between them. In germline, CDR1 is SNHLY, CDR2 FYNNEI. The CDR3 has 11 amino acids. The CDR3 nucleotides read TGTGCCAGCAGAGGTTACCTCGAGCAGTACTTC. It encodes CASRGYLEQYF.

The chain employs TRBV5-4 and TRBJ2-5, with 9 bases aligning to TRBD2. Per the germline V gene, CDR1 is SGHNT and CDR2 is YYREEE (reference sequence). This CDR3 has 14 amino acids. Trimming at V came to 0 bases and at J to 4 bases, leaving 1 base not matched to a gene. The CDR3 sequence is CASSLGRGGETQYF. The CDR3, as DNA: TGTGCCAGCAGCTTGGGGCGGGGGGGAGAGACCCAGTACTTC.

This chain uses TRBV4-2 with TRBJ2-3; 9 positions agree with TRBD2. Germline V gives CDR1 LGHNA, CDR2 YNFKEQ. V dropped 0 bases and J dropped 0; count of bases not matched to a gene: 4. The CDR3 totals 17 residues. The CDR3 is CASSQETTSGSTDTQYF. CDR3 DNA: TGTGCCAGCAGCCAAGAAACGACTAGCGGAAGCACAGATACGCAGTATTTT.

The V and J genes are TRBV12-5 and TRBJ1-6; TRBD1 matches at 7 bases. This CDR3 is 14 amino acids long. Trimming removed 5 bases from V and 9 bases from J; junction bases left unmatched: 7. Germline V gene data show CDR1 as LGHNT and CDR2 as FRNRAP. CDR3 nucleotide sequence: TGTGCTAGTGGTCGGGACAGTTCCAGTTCACCCCTCCACTTT. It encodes CASGRDSSSSPLHF.

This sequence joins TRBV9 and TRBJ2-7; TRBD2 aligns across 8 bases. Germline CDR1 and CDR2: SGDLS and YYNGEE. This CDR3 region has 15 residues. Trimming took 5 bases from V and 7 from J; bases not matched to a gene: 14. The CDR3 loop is CASSLGREAIWEQYF. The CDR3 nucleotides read TGTGCCAGCAGTTTGGGGCGGGAGGCGATATGGGAGCAGTACTTC.

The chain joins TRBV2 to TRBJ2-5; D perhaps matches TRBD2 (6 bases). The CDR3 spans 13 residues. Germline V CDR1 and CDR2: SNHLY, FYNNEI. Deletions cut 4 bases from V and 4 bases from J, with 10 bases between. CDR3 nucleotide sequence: TGTGCCAGCAGTGGGGGGGTGGGAGAGACCCAGTACTTC. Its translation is CASSGGVGETQYF.

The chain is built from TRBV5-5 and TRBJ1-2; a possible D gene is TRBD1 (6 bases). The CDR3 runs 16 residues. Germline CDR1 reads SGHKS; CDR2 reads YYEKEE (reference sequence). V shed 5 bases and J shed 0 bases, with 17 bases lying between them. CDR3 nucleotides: TGTGCCAGCAGGGATCCTCGGACAGAAACTAACTATGGCTACACCTTC. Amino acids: CASRDPRTETNYGYTF.

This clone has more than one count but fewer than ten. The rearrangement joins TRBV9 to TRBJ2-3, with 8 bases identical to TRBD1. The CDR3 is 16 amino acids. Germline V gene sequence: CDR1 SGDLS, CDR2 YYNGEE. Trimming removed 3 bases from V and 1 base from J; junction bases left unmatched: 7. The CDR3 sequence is CASSAGTGWGTDTQYF. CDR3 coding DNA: TGTGCCAGCAGCGCGGGGACAGGCTGGGGCACAGATACGCAGTATTTT.

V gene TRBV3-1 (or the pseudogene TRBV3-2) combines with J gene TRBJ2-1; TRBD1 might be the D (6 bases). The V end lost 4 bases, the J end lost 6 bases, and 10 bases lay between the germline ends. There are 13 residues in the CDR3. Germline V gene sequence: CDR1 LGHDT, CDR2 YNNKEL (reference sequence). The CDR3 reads CASSLGAVNEQFF. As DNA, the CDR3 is TGTGCCAGCAGCCTGGGGGCGGTCAATGAGCAGTTCTTC.

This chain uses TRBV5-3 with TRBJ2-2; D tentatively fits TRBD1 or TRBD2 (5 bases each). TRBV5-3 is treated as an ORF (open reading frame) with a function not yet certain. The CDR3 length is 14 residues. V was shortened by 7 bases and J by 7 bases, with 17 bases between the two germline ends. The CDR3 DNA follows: TGTGCCAGATGGACTCAGGGAAACGTCGGGGAGCTGTTTTTT. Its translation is CARWTQGNVGELFF.